This TCR beta chain came from a study of cytomegalovirus exposure and HLA in healthy donors. General observations from the study: Among CMV-associated TCR beta chains, most appeared HLA-restricted in a later analysis. Accurate HLA-A and HLA-B prediction from TCR beta sequences was reported for most subjects. As a later analysis revealed, the rate of TCR association differed by HLA locus, with DRB1 most and HLA-C fewest.

A word on this clone: No antigen is known for it.

Both 60 Vbeta primers and 13 Jbeta primers went into the PCR. Assay: immunoSEQ multiplex PCR; the TCRdb copy retains only in-frame clones and omits some. The table lists around 130,000 clones, over 60% of them singletons. This cohort consisted of healthy bone marrow donors. The germline V gene encodes CDR1 KGHSH and CDR2 LQKENI. The ends were cut back, 5 bases at V and 3 bases at J, with 6 bases in the middle. The CDR3 loop spans 12 amino acids. The V gene is TRBV18, the J gene TRBJ2-3; D call uncertain. This receptor was obtained from an older woman in good health and CMV-seronegative. The sequenced material came from PBMCs. This chain's CDR3 is CASSSKTDTQYF. CDR3 DNA sequence: TGTGCCAGCTCATCAAAAACAGATACGCAGTATTTT.